This passage covers 8 T cell receptor beta chains from one sample sequenced in a study of blood T cell repertoires in COVID-19. Some clones are missing from TCRdb's copy, which holds only in-frame ones; the method was immunoSEQ multiplex PCR. The sample includes roughly 150,000 clones, approximately 88% of them seen just once. What was sequenced was PBMCs or T cells enriched from blood (not recorded which). Source of these receptors: a man aged 70 or older who had been exposed to COVID-19.

This clone has a handful of counts. This chain links TRBV5-1 with TRBJ2-7; 7 bases are shared with TRBD2. The CDR3 covers 13 residues. The junction had 7 bases not matched to a gene; V was cut back by 5 bases and J by 5 bases. Germline lookup yields CDR1 SGHRS and CDR2 YFSETQ. The CDR3 here is CASRRRESDEQYF. The CDR3 nucleotides read TGCGCCAGCAGAAGGCGGGAGAGCGACGAGCAGTACTTC.

This chain joins TRBV27 and TRBJ2-1; a weak D match, TRBD2 (5 bases). CDR1 is MNHEY, CDR2 SMNVEV, per germline (reference sequence). Trimming took off 2 bases at V and 8 bases at J, with 13 bases between the two ends. The CDR3 length is 14 residues. The CDR3 bases are TGTGCCAGCAGTTTAGTGGGAGCCGATTATGAGCAGTTCTTC. This encodes CASSLVGADYEQFF.

This sequence joins TRBV12-3 or TRBV12-4 and TRBJ1-2; 9 bases match TRBD1. This CDR3 is 12 amino acids long. Trimming cost V 4 bases and J 13 bases; bases outside gene matches: 7. The CDR3 loop reads CASSSPGTGLTF. In nucleotides, the CDR3 is TGTGCCAGCAGTTCTCCCGGGACAGGGCTCACCTTC.

The chain has TRBV7-3 and TRBJ1-1; TRBD1 matches at 12 bases. The V segment lost 4 bases and the J segment 10 bases; nucleotides outside the gene matches: 7. Germline V gene data show CDR1 as SGHTA and CDR2 as FQGTGA. The CDR3 sequence is 14 residues long. This chain's CDR3 is CASSSGQGARGAFF. In DNA form, the CDR3 reads TGTGCCAGCAGCTCGGGACAGGGGGCGCGTGGAGCTTTCTTT.

The rearrangement joins TRBV7-9 to TRBJ2-4, with D tentatively TRBD1 (6 bases). The CDR3 totals 15 residues. V dropped 1 base and J dropped 7 bases, with 14 bases sitting between them. Germline V lookup: CDR1 SEHNR, CDR2 FQNEAQ (reference sequence). CDR3 bases: TGTGCCAGCAGCTTAGGCAGGGGCCACGGGAACATTCAGTACTTC. This gives the protein CASSLGRGHGNIQYF.

This clone was detected once. The chain employs TRBV15 and TRBJ1-1, with no clear D. CDR3 length equals 15 residues. Between the trimmed V and J ends, which lost 4 bases and 2 bases, there was a span of 14 bases. Per germline, CDR1 LNHNV and CDR2 YYDKDF (reference sequence). DNA for the CDR3: TGTGCCACCAGCAATACGAGGGTCAGAAACACTGAAGCTTTCTTT. It yields the protein CATSNTRVRNTEAFF.

In this sample, this clone turned up a few times. Here the CDR3 reads CATWGGLPVGYTF. In DNA form, the CDR3 reads TGTGCCACTTGGGGGGGCCTTCCGGTTGGCTACACCTTC. The chain carries TRBV27 and TRBJ1-2; a possible D gene is TRBD1 (6 bases). The CDR3 extends over 13 amino acids. Trimming left V 10 bases short and J 7 bases short, with 19 bases between. Germline assignment: CDR1 MNHEY and CDR2 SMNVEV (reference sequence).

The gene calls are TRBV18 and TRBJ2-7; 7 bases fit TRBD2. Germline lookup yields CDR1 KGHSH and CDR2 LQKENI. The CDR3 is 14 residues long. J lost 5 bases, V lost 2 bases, and 6 bases had no gene match. CDR3 in DNA: TGTGCCAGCTCACCAGGCGGGAGTAGGCACGAGCAGTACTTC. This encodes CASSPGGSRHEQYF.